These 29 T cell receptor beta chains came from one sample sequenced in a study of tumor-infiltrating lymphocytes in primary liver carcinoma. From about 0.5 ug of total RNA, TCR beta-specific cDNA was reverse-transcribed using a constant-region primer. ARM-PCR, slightly modified, supplied the TCR beta libraries through three nested multiplex PCR rounds. A C-beta reverse primer was combined with TRBV1-TRBV30 forward primers in the first two PCR rounds, and each round had roughly 11 cycles. TCRdb reprocessed the multiplex PCR reads with MiXCR, giving one entry per CDR3 protein. The profile covers roughly 330,000 distinct CDR3 sequences, with less than 75% appearing a single time and about 6.3% taken by the ten largest. Germline DNA was extracted too, while blood RNA derived from unsorted whole blood. Source material: peripheral blood. All receptors come from a man in his forties with primary liver carcinoma and hepatitis B virus infection.

For this clonotype: Since a much larger clone is just one base distant, this may be a read error. The rearrangement uses TRBV13 and TRBJ2-5; D is tentatively TRBD1 or TRBD2 (6 bases each). The V gene's germline CDR1 is PRHDT and CDR2 FYEKMQ (reference sequence). The CDR3 is 15 residues long. The CDR3 DNA reads TGTGCCAGCAGCCCGAGGACAGACTACCGGGAGACCCCGTACTTC. Protein product: CASSPRTDYRETPYF.

V gene TRBV5-4 combines with J gene TRBJ2-7; D may match TRBD1 or TRBD2 (5 bases each). The V gene's germline CDR1 is SGHNT and CDR2 YYREEE (reference sequence). V lost 4 bases and J 6 bases, leaving 17 bases between the germline ends. The CDR3 loop spans 14 amino acids. The CDR3 loop reads CASSPAGGRFEQYF. CDR3 nucleotides: TGTGCCAGCAGCCCGGCTGGGGGTCGGTTCGAGCAGTACTTC.

To note about this clonotype: A junction end diverges from the germline sequence, so it may reflect a read error. J is TRBJ2-1 and V is TRBV11-2; a possible D gene is TRBD2 (5 bases). The V gene's germline CDR1 is SGHAT and CDR2 FQNNGV. The CDR3 contains 16 residues. CDR3: CASSLVSGLGNKEQFF. The DNA of the CDR3 is TGTGCCAGCAGCTTAGTGTCCGGACTGGGGAACAAAGAGCAGTTCTTC.

This clonotype was seen a handful of times. The junction departs from germline at one end; a sequencing error may be responsible. The rearrangement uses TRBV11-2 and TRBJ2-5; D uncertain. Germline CDR1 SGHAT, CDR2 FQNNGV. The CDR3 extends over 13 amino acids. CDR3: CASSSTPQGTQYF. For the CDR3, the DNA is TGTGCCAGTAGCTCCACACCGCAAGGGACCCAGTACTTC.

This clonotype was counted ten times or more. In nucleotides, the CDR3 is TGTGCCAGCAGTTACGTCGGGGGAGATACGCAGTATTTT. Translated: CASSYVGGDTQYF. This chain joins TRBV6-2 or TRBV6-3 and TRBJ2-3; a possible D gene is TRBD2 (6 bases). Deletions cut 2 bases from V and 5 bases from J, with 8 bases between. From germline, CDR1 is MNHEY and CDR2 SVGEGT. The CDR3 consists of 13 residues.

Details on this clonotype: A read error is possible here, since a much larger clone lies one base away. This chain joins TRBV12-3 or TRBV12-4 and TRBJ2-5; possibly TRBD1 for D (6 bases). The V gene lost 2 bases and the J gene lost 13 bases, with 11 bases spanning the gap. The CDR3 contains 11 residues. The CDR3 DNA reads TGTGCCAGCAGTTTAACGGGCAGGGGGTACTTC. This encodes CASSLTGRGYF.

A word on this clonotype: Relative to the germline gene, one junction end is altered; a read error may explain this. The rearrangement joins TRBV5-1 to TRBJ2-7; 10 bases map to TRBD2. CDR1 and CDR2 (germline): SGHRS, YFSETQ. This CDR3 comprises 15 residues. The CDR3, as DNA: TGCGCCAGCAGCTTAACTAGCGGGAACACCTACGACCAGTACTTC. This sequence encodes CASSLTSGNTYDQYF.

A word on this clonotype: A much larger clone differs from this one at a single base, so this may be a read error. This chain uses TRBV4-2 with TRBJ1-6; tentatively, D is TRBD1 (6 bases). CDR3 length: 18 residues. CDR1 is LGHNA and CDR2 is YNFKEQ in the germline V gene. In nucleotides, the CDR3 is TGTTCCAGCAGCCAAATGTCCGGACAGAGCTCCTATAATTCACCCCTCCACTTT. It codes for CSSSQMSGQSSYNSPLHF.

This clonotype was detected only a few times. The chain joins TRBV14 to TRBJ1-2, with D possibly being TRBD1 (5 bases). CDR1 is SGHDN and CDR2 is FVKESK in the germline V gene. The V end was cut by 1 base, the J end by 7 bases, with 7 bases between. The CDR3 is 12 residues long. The CDR3 spells CASSQVGAGYTF. The CDR3 DNA sequence: TGTGCCAGCAGCCAAGTTGGGGCTGGCTACACCTTC.

This clonotype has ten or more counts. The chain couples TRBV29-1 to TRBJ2-5; D ambiguous. The germline gives CDR1 SQVTM, CDR2 ANQGSEA. This CDR3 has 10 residues. V lost 6 bases and J 7 bases, leaving 9 bases between the germline ends. CDR3 in DNA: TGCAGCGTAGAGATGGGGACCCAGTACTTC. Its protein product is CSVEMGTQYF.

Points on this clonotype: A junction end diverges from the germline sequence, so it may reflect a read error. The chain is built from TRBV6-5 and TRBJ1-3, with D unresolved. The CDR3 extends over 20 amino acids. The V gene's germline CDR1 is MNHEY and CDR2 SVGAGI. The DNA for the CDR3 is TGTGCCAGCAGTTACGCCCCGATCGCGCAGACGTGGAATACTGGAAGCACCATATATTTT. It is translated as CASSYAPIAQTWNTGSTIYF.

This sequence joins TRBV11-2 and TRBJ1-1; D perhaps matches TRBD1 (5 bases). The CDR3 consists of 14 residues. Germline V CDR1 and CDR2: SGHAT, FQNNGV. Between the trimmed V and J ends, which lost 1 base and 7 bases, there was a span of 13 bases. The CDR3 protein is CASSLGQGDIEAFF. The CDR3 bases are TGTGCCAGCAGCTTAGGCCAGGGCGACATTGAAGCTTTCTTT.

To note about this clonotype: A read error may explain this, as a much larger clone is one base away. This chain connects TRBV12-3 or TRBV12-4 to TRBJ2-7, with 9 bases matching TRBD1. V lost 6 bases to trimming and J lost 3 bases; unmatched junction nucleotides: 6. The CDR3 runs 14 residues. The CDR3 nucleotides are TGTGCCAGCAGGGGGACAGGGAAAAACTACGAGCAGTACTTC. Translating it yields CASRGTGKNYEQYF.

V and J are TRBV11-2 and TRBJ2-7; D might be TRBD1 or TRBD2, each matching 7 bases. CDR1 and CDR2 (germline): SGHAT, FQNNGV. The CDR3 is 15 residues long. Here the CDR3 DNA reads TGTGTTAGCTCAGGGAGGGGGACAGCTTCCTACGAGCAGTACTTC. Amino acid sequence: CVSSGRGTASYEQYF.

This chain joins TRBV7-9 and TRBJ2-7, with TRBD1 as a possible D gene (5 bases). The CDR3 loop spans 14 amino acids. Deletions cut 5 bases from V and 6 bases from J, with 17 bases between. From germline, CDR1 is SEHNR and CDR2 FQNEAQ (reference sequence). CDR3 amino acids: CASSRSAAGPEQYF. CDR3 bases: TGTGCCAGCAGCAGATCCGCGGCAGGGCCCGAGCAGTACTTC.

Worth noting for this clonotype: At one boundary the junction diverges from the germline segment, which might be a read error. The chain has TRBV5-5 and TRBJ2-7, with 8 bases fitting TRBD1. This CDR3 is built from 15 residues. The germline gives CDR1 SGHKS, CDR2 YYEKEE (reference sequence). The DNA of the CDR3 is TGTGTCAGCACCTTTTCATACCAGGGGGCCCACGAGCAGTACTTC. Its translation is CVSTFSYQGAHEQYF. The full variable domain, its missing parts supplied by reference TRBV5-5 and TRBJ2-7, is DAGVTQSPTHLIKTRGQQVTLRCSPISGHKSVSWYQQVLGQGPQFIFQYYEKEERGRGNFPDRFSARQFPNYSSELNVNALLLGDSALYLCVSTFSYQGAHEQYFGPGTRLTVT.

With regard to this clonotype: Lacking the conserved final phenylalanine or tryptophan, this CDR3 likely reflects a read error. The CDR3 coding sequence is TGTGCCAGCAGACTACAGGGAAATTCCTACGAGCAGTACCTC. Amino acid sequence: CASRLQGNSYEQYL. The rearrangement uses TRBV11-2 and TRBJ2-7, with TRBD1 as a possible D gene (6 bases). Germline lookup yields CDR1 SGHAT and CDR2 FQNNGV. The germline V and J ends were trimmed by 6 bases and 1 base, with 13 bases remaining between them. The CDR3 covers 14 residues.

V gene TRBV28 combines with J gene TRBJ2-7; 12 nucleotides line up with TRBD1. With 4 bases clipped from V and 3 bases from J, the junction kept 16 bases outside the gene matches. CDR1 is MDHEN, CDR2 SYDVKM, per germline. The CDR3 runs 19 residues. The CDR3 DNA reads TGTGCCAGCAGTTCTAGTTACGGGACAGGGGGCCTGTGGGTCTACGAGCAGTACTTC. Translated: CASSSSYGTGGLWVYEQYF.

By frequency in the sample, this clonotype is large. This chain connects TRBV11-3 to TRBJ2-7, with TRBD2 matching over 8 bases. The CDR3 is made up of 13 amino acids. Germline CDR1 is SGHNT and CDR2 is YENEEA. Trimming at V came to 3 bases and at J to 6 bases, leaving 4 bases not matched to a gene. As DNA, the CDR3 is TGTGCCAGCAGCTTTCGGGAGGGCTCCGAGCAGTACTTC. Translation: CASSFREGSEQYF.

On this clonotype: A much larger clone differs from this one at a single base, so this may be a read error. CDR3 in amino acids: CANKIGYEQYF. The CDR3 bases are TGTGCCAACAAGATTGGGTACGAGCAGTACTTC. The V gene is TRBV6-1, the J gene TRBJ2-7; D remains unclear. The CDR3 sequence is 11 residues long. Trimming stripped 10 bases from V and 4 bases from J, with 11 bases between. CDR1 and CDR2 from the germline V gene are MNHNS and SASEGT.

For this clonotype: At one end, the junction sequence differs from germline, possibly due to a read error. The V gene is TRBV4-3, the J gene TRBJ1-6, with 10 bases aligning to TRBD1. The CDR3 extends over 15 amino acids. Germline V lookup: CDR1 LGHNA, CDR2 YSLEER. Here the CDR3 DNA reads TGCGTCAGCAGCCAAGAGGACAGGGGGAATTCACCCCTCCACTTT. It specifies CVSSQEDRGNSPLHF.

On this clonotype itself: A read error may produce the germline difference seen at one junction end. The rearrangement links TRBV10-3 to TRBJ2-6, with TRBD1 as a possible D gene (5 bases). This CDR3 spans 14 amino acids. The germline gives CDR1 ENHRY, CDR2 SYGVKD. The CDR3 here is CAISENSGATVPTF. The CDR3 DNA reads as TGTGCCATCAGTGAGAACTCTGGGGCCACCGTCCCGACTTTC.

A word on this clonotype: A much larger clone differs from this one at a single base, so this may be a read error. V is TRBV10-3 and J is TRBJ2-1; TRBD2 agrees at 11 bases. Germline V gene lookup returns CDR1 ENHRY and CDR2 SYGVKD. The CDR3 totals 14 residues. In DNA form, the CDR3 reads TGTACCATCAGTGAGACTAGCGGGAACAATGAGCAGTTCTTC. Translation gives CTISETSGNNEQFF.

This clonotype has at least ten counts. V gene TRBV4-3 combines with J gene TRBJ1-4; 9 nucleotides line up with TRBD1. V gave up 0 bases and J gave up 6 bases; unmatched junction bases: 2. Per the germline V gene, CDR1 is LGHNA and CDR2 is YSLEER. This CDR3 spans 15 amino acids. The CDR3 loop reads CASSQDTGGYEKLFF. The CDR3 DNA follows: TGCGCCAGCAGCCAAGACACAGGGGGCTATGAAAAACTGTTTTTT.

V and J are TRBV6-5 and TRBJ2-7, with D possibly TRBD1 on 5 matching bases. CDR1 and CDR2 (germline): MNHEY, SVGAGI. Trimming took off 7 bases at V and 6 bases at J, with 19 bases between the two ends. This CDR3 is built from 14 residues. CDR3 sequence reads: CASNQTRVQGEQYF. CDR3 coding DNA: TGTGCCAGCAATCAGACCAGGGTCCAAGGCGAGCAGTACTTC.

Ten or more counts support this clonotype. The rearrangement links TRBV12-5 to TRBJ2-2; the D gene is possibly TRBD2 (6 bases). The CDR3 is 16 residues long. Germline assignment: CDR1 LGHNT and CDR2 FRNRAP. V lost 4 bases, J lost 4 bases, and 16 bases lay in between. DNA of the CDR3: TGTGCTAGTGGTTATGGAGGGGTAGCTGGCACCGGGGAGCTGTTTTTT. Its translation: CASGYGGVAGTGELFF. The full variable domain, its missing parts supplied by reference TRBV12-5 and TRBJ2-2, is DARVTQTPRHKVTEMGQEVTMRCQPILGHNTVFWYRQTMMQGLELLAYFRNRAPLDDSGMPKDRFSAEMPDATLATLKIQPSEPRDSAVYFCASGYGGVAGTGELFFGEGSRLTVL.

Regarding this clonotype: Relative to the germline gene, one junction end is altered; a read error may explain this. The genes are TRBV11-1 and TRBJ2-1, with D perhaps TRBD2 (6 bases). The germline V gene encodes CDR1 SGHAT and CDR2 FQDESV (reference sequence). There are 14 residues in the CDR3. The CDR3 loop is CANSLTSSYNEQFF. Here the CDR3 DNA reads TGTGCCAACAGCTTAACTAGCAGTTACAATGAACAGTTCTTC.

Many counts were recorded for this clonotype. This chain connects TRBV11-3 to TRBJ2-2; 8 bases line up with TRBD2. Germline CDR1 reads SGHNT; CDR2 reads YENEEA. V lost 1 base and J lost 6; bases outside the gene matches: 4. The CDR3 consists of 15 residues. CDR3 loop: CASSLGTSRAGELFF. The CDR3 coding sequence is TGTGCCAGCAGCTTAGGGACTAGCAGAGCCGGGGAGCTGTTTTTT.

This clonotype was recorded many times. This chain links TRBV6-2 or TRBV6-3 with TRBJ2-3, with 7 bases lining up with TRBD1. CDR3 size: 15 residues. In germline, CDR1 is MNHEY, CDR2 SVGEGT. With V trimmed by 0 bases and J by 5 bases, 5 bases remained unmatched. The DNA for the CDR3 is TGTGCCAGCAGTTACTCGAAGGGGGCGGTAGATACGCAGTATTTT. As protein: CASSYSKGAVDTQYF.